Below, one T cell receptor beta chain is given with its context. A second PCR of roughly 7 to 11 cycles used a sample-barcoded 5' primer and a J-beta primer mix. One entry per CDR3 protein, called by TCRdb with MiXCR from the 5' RACE reads. The data contain some 1.8 million distinct CDR3 sequences, about two fifths of them seen just once; the ten biggest clones take up roughly 24%. These data come from a study of blood T cells in healthy people across ages. Isolation of PBMCs gave at least 6 million cells per sample. V was trimmed by 1 base and J by 8 bases, leaving 17 bases between them. Germline V gene sequence: CDR1 MGHRA, CDR2 YSYEKL. The CDR3 has 15 residues.

This rearrangement joins TRBV4-1 to TRBJ1-2, with D possibly matching TRBD1 (5 bases). Sequences were obtained from blood. The TCR was taken from a human donor in good health. The CDR3 is CASSQGAVEGEGYTF. The CDR3, as DNA: TGCGCCAGCAGCCAAGGGGCCGTCGAAGGGGAAGGCTACACCTTC.